The present T cell receptor (beta chain) was sequenced within a study of early T cells in non-severe SARS-CoV-2 infection. Via MiXCR, TCRdb re-called the 5' RACE reads, giving one row per CDR3 protein. The repertoire holds about 50,000 distinct CDR3 sequences, with roughly an eighth as singletons. Germline lookup yields CDR1 MNHEY and CDR2 SMNVEV (reference sequence). The CDR3 spans 16 residues. Trimming cost V 5 bases and J 7 bases; bases outside gene matches: 14. This clonotype was picked up a small number of times. This receptor was identified in an adult who was a healthcare worker with PCR-confirmed SARS-CoV-2 infection or an uninfected control (not recorded which). The starting material was whole blood, obtained at baseline. This rearrangement joins TRBV27 to TRBJ1-2; 9 bases are a match to TRBD1. The chain's CDR3 is CASSTTRTGEFTGYTF. The CDR3 DNA reads as TGTGCCAGCAGTACGACGAGGACAGGGGAATTTACTGGCTACACCTTC.